Described below is a single T cell receptor (beta chain) sequence and its context. The sample's time point: patch test 1, 2 weeks after DPC sensitization. Treatment in this sample: therapeutic diphenylcyclopropenone sensitization with weekly scalp DPC. Unfractionated whole blood was the source from which total RNA was extracted. Within the library, unique molecular identifiers were attached to each individual cDNA molecule. MiXCR was run by TCRdb on the RACE reads, yielding one entry per CDR3 protein. Of more than 100,000 distinct CDR3 sequences in the sample, 12% to 15% are singletons; the top ten hold around 0.84%. The data belong to a study of human T cells and chemical hapten exposure. Study at large: Affected patients, primarily female, had alopecia areata, totalis or universalis.

This CDR3 region has 13 residues. V was cut by 0 bases and J by 1 base, with 6 bases left in between. Germline loops: CDR1 DFQATT, CDR2 SNEGSKA (reference sequence). V is TRBV20-1 and J is TRBJ1-1; D gene unclear. This material consisted of whole blood, taken in connection with sensitization to the hapten diphenylcyclopropenone (DPC). The sequence derives from a man aged 18 to 29 with alopecia areata. Some clones in this sample may be carry-over from other donors' samples. CDR3 loop: CSARDLRNTEAFF. For the CDR3, the DNA is TGCAGTGCTAGAGATCTCAGGAACACTGAAGCTTTCTTT.